Each of the 15 T cell receptor beta chains below was sequenced from the same sample in a study of early T cells in non-severe SARS-CoV-2 infection. Each CDR3 protein gets one entry after TCRdb re-called the 5' RACE reads with MiXCR. The sample has 30,000 to 45,000 distinct CDR3 sequences, around 4.5% seen once; the top ten hold 5.9%. The sequencing input was whole blood. These receptors all come from an adult who was a healthcare worker with PCR-confirmed SARS-CoV-2 infection or an uninfected control (not recorded which).

This clonotype has only a few counts. The chain links TRBV29-1 to TRBJ2-1; D remains ambiguous. Per the germline V gene, CDR1 is SQVTM and CDR2 is ANQGSEA. V gave up 0 bases and J gave up 4 bases, with 16 bases separating them. The CDR3 runs 16 residues. CDR3 residues: CSVEDPGRTDYNEQFF. CDR3 nucleotide sequence: TGCAGCGTTGAAGATCCAGGCCGGACCGATTACAATGAGCAGTTCTTC.

This clonotype was seen many times. The CDR3 protein is CASSPVGGFGNEQFF. As DNA, the CDR3 is TGTGCCAGCTCACCAGTCGGGGGTTTTGGGAATGAGCAGTTCTTC. V and J are TRBV18 and TRBJ2-1, with D perhaps matching TRBD2 (6 bases). CDR1 is KGHSH and CDR2 is LQKENI in the germline V gene. This CDR3 has 15 residues. The germline V and J ends were trimmed by 2 bases and 7 bases, with 15 bases remaining between them.

Many counts were recorded for this clonotype. The chain couples TRBV10-3 to TRBJ2-7, with 13 bases fitting TRBD2. Germline V gene sequence: CDR1 ENHRY, CDR2 SYGVKD. The CDR3 length is 14 residues. V gave up 3 bases and J gave up 5 bases; unmatched junction bases: 1. This CDR3 is CAISEGLAGDEQYF. The CDR3 nucleotides read TGTGCCATCAGTGAAGGACTAGCGGGAGACGAGCAGTACTTC.

This clonotype appeared many times. The chain employs TRBV7-8 and TRBJ2-2; 9 bases are a match to TRBD1. The J segment lost 2 bases and the V segment lost 2 bases, leaving 3 bases of the junction unmatched. Germline V gives CDR1 SGHVS, CDR2 FQNEAQ. The CDR3 runs to 16 residues. CDR3 amino acids: CASSLRTGANTGELFF. The CDR3 DNA is TGTGCCAGCAGCTTAAGGACAGGGGCTAACACCGGGGAGCTGTTTTTT.

This clonotype came up a few times. The rearrangement links TRBV4-2 to TRBJ2-3; 8 bases map to TRBD2. The CDR3 length is 14 residues. After removal of 6 bases from V and 3 bases from J, the junction contained 5 bases not matched to a gene. Germline V gene lookup returns CDR1 LGHNA and CDR2 YNFKEQ. The CDR3 loop is CASRSERGTDTQYF. Written as DNA, the CDR3 is TGTGCCAGCAGGTCGGAGCGGGGGACAGATACGCAGTATTTT.

This clonotype was observed many times. The chain carries TRBV4-1 and TRBJ1-2; D call uncertain. CDR1 and CDR2 (germline): MGHRA, YSYEKL. Trimming shortened V by 1 base and J by 8 bases, and 17 bases separated the two germline ends. The CDR3 is made up of 15 amino acids. CDR3 nucleotide sequence: TGCGCCAGCAGCCAAGTACGGGCTTCAGGTCAGGGCTACACCTTC. It yields the protein CASSQVRASGQGYTF.

This clonotype was seen many times. This chain connects TRBV24-1 to TRBJ2-5, with D tentatively TRBD2 (6 bases). Germline values: CDR1 KGHDR, CDR2 SFDVKD. The CDR3 contains 16 residues. Trimming removed 9 bases from V and 2 bases from J, with 21 bases in between. As DNA, the CDR3 is TGTGCCACCCGGGGGAACACCGGCAAGTTACAAGAGACCCAGTACTTC. It is translated as CATRGNTGKLQETQYF.

This clonotype was observed many times. The chain couples TRBV12-3 or TRBV12-4 to TRBJ2-3; 9 bases agree with TRBD2. The CDR3 is 15 residues long. The V gene end was trimmed by 4 bases and the J gene end by 8 bases; junction bases not matched to a gene: 10. CDR3 amino acids: CASSSQAGGRGTQYF. In DNA, the CDR3 is TGTGCCAGCAGTTCCCAAGCGGGGGGAAGAGGTACGCAGTATTTT.

This clonotype turned up a few times. The V call is TRBV19, the J call TRBJ1-2, with D possibly matching TRBD1 (6 bases). The CDR3 is made up of 10 amino acids. Germline V gene data show CDR1 as LNHDA and CDR2 as SQIVND (reference sequence). V was clipped by 10 bases and J by 3 bases, with 6 bases between them. CDR3 residues: CATGDYGYTF. The CDR3, as DNA: TGTGCCACAGGGGACTATGGCTACACCTTC.

This clonotype is medium-sized by share. The rearrangement joins TRBV29-1 to TRBJ1-2, with D tentatively TRBD1 (6 bases). The germline V gene has CDR1 SQVTM and CDR2 ANQGSEA. The V and J ends lost 7 bases and 4 bases respectively, with 16 bases between them. The CDR3 totals 13 residues. The CDR3: CSAVDGGGYGYTF. The CDR3 region has the DNA TGCAGCGCCGTTGACGGGGGCGGCTATGGCTACACCTTC. Complete variable domain (other parts from reference TRBV29-1 and TRBJ1-2): SAVISQKPSRDICQRGTSLTIQCQVDSQVTMMFWYRQQPGQSLTLIATANQGSEATYESGFVIDKFPISRPNLTFSTLTVSNMSPEDSSIYLCSAVDGGGYGYTFGSGTRLTVV.

There are many counts of this clonotype. The DNA for the CDR3 is TGTGCCAGCAGCCCCGGGGGATCTCAAAGCGCCTACGAGCAGTACTTC. This encodes CASSPGGSQSAYEQYF. This chain uses TRBV28 with TRBJ2-7, with a weak D call TRBD2 (6 bases). The germline gives CDR1 MDHEN, CDR2 SYDVKM. This CDR3 spans 16 amino acids. V was clipped by 6 bases and J by 2 bases, with 20 bases between them.

Many counts were recorded for this clonotype. The V and J genes are TRBV4-2 and TRBJ2-1; the match to TRBD2 covers 12 bases. V lost 3 bases and J lost 10; bases outside the gene matches: 10. The germline V gene has CDR1 LGHNA and CDR2 YNFKEQ. This CDR3 is built from 16 residues. The CDR3 DNA is TGTGCCAGCAGCCACGGAGGGACTAGCGGGCCCACAGAGCAGTTCTTC. It is translated as CASSHGGTSGPTEQFF.

At least ten counts were recorded for this clonotype. CDR3 amino acids: CASSLAPTGGRNEQFF. Here the CDR3 DNA reads TGTGCCAGCAGTTTAGCCCCTACAGGGGGCAGGAATGAGCAGTTCTTC. The rearrangement joins TRBV12-3 or TRBV12-4 to TRBJ2-1; 9 positions agree with TRBD1. The CDR3 spans 16 residues. V was clipped by 0 bases and J by 7 bases; unmatched bases: 7.

This clonotype was seen many times. The J gene is TRBJ2-7, the V gene TRBV29-1, with D uncertain. With 6 bases removed from V and 1 base from J, the gap between germline ends came to 7 bases. The germline gives CDR1 SQVTM, CDR2 ANQGSEA. CDR3 length: 11 residues. The CDR3 spells CSVADSYEQYF. The CDR3 region has the DNA TGCAGCGTAGCAGATTCCTACGAGCAGTACTTC.

There are many counts of this clonotype. This chain links TRBV29-1 with TRBJ2-1; unclear D gene. The CDR3 sequence is 12 residues long. Germline CDR1 reads SQVTM; CDR2 reads ANQGSEA. V shed 6 bases and J shed 6 bases, with 12 bases lying between them. CDR3 DNA sequence: TGCAGCGTCCGCCAGGCCCGCAATGAGCAGTTCTTC. Its translation is CSVRQARNEQFF.